One sample yielded the 29 T cell receptor beta chains listed below, sequenced in a study of T cell responses to AZD1222 COVID-19 vaccine. Using immunoSEQ multiplex PCR, the repertoire was profiled, and TCRdb retains in-frame clones only, with some absent. The table includes roughly 130,000 clones, roughly nine tenths detected once. Sequences were derived from peripheral blood, sampled on day 0 of AZD1222 vaccination. Receptors originate from an adult in good health.

The genes are TRBV12-5 and TRBJ1-2; D gene uncertain. CDR3 length: 10 amino acids. Germline V lookup: CDR1 LGHNT, CDR2 FRNRAP. The ends were cut back, 0 bases at V and 7 bases at J, with 0 bases in the middle. In DNA form, the CDR3 reads TGTGCTAGTGGTTTGGTTGGCTACACCTTC. Residues: CASGLVGYTF.

DNA of the CDR3: TGTGCCACAGGGCCGCCAGGCACCGGGGAGCTGTTTTTT. Its protein product is CATGPPGTGELFF. This chain links TRBV24-1 with TRBJ2-2; D unresolved. The germline V gene has CDR1 KGHDR and CDR2 SFDVKD. The ends were cut back, 10 bases at V and 4 bases at J, with 12 bases in the middle. The CDR3 runs 13 residues.

The chain couples TRBV4-1 to TRBJ1-1; 9 bases are a match to TRBD1. Germline V gene lookup returns CDR1 MGHRA and CDR2 YSYEKL. This CDR3 is 17 amino acids long. J lost 0 bases, V lost 6 bases, and 11 bases had no gene match. CDR3: CASSSVPGQGLNTEAFF. CDR3 nucleotide sequence: TGCGCCAGCAGTTCAGTCCCGGGACAGGGACTGAACACTGAAGCTTTCTTT.

The V and J genes are TRBV6-2 or TRBV6-3 and TRBJ1-2, with D possibly TRBD1 on 5 matching bases. The CDR3 contains 14 residues. CDR1 is MNHEY and CDR2 is SVGEGT in the germline V gene. Trimming removed 5 bases from V and 3 bases from J, with 13 bases in between. CDR3 loop: CASSIQGRDYGYTF. CDR3 bases: TGTGCCAGCAGTATCCAGGGAAGGGACTATGGCTACACCTTC.

The chain carries TRBV12-3 or TRBV12-4 and TRBJ1-2, with TRBD1 matching 8 bases. The CDR3 totals 13 residues. V shed 6 bases and J 7 bases; nucleotides not matched to a gene: 7. CDR3 amino acids: CASRQTGAGGYTF. The DNA for the CDR3 is TGTGCCAGCAGACAGACAGGGGCCGGTGGCTACACCTTC.

The chain has TRBV10-1 and TRBJ2-5; D uncertain. Germline assignment: CDR1 WNHNN and CDR2 SYGVQD (reference sequence). The CDR3 is 11 amino acids. V was cut by 4 bases and J by 7 bases, with 7 bases left in between. The CDR3 DNA is TGCGCCAGCAGTGCGAATTTGACCCAGTACTTC. Protein: CASSANLTQYF.

The chain employs TRBV29-1 and TRBJ1-6, with D tentatively TRBD1 (6 bases). V was shortened by 0 bases and J by 5 bases, with 17 bases between the two germline ends. CDR3 length equals 17 residues. Germline CDR1 and CDR2: SQVTM and ANQGSEA. This CDR3 reads CSVEEGEGDGHNSPLHF. The DNA of the CDR3 is TGCAGCGTTGAAGAGGGCGAGGGGGACGGGCATAATTCACCCCTCCACTTT.

V is TRBV6-5 and J is TRBJ1-1; D is perhaps TRBD1 (5 bases). CDR1 MNHEY and CDR2 SVGAGI come from the germline V gene. V lost 1 base and J 4 bases, leaving 10 bases between the germline ends. The CDR3 extends over 14 amino acids. The CDR3, as DNA: TGTGCCAGCAGTTACTTTGCAGGGACCACTGAAGCTTTCTTT. It specifies CASSYFAGTTEAFF.

The chain couples TRBV7-9 to TRBJ1-4; TRBD1 is a possible D gene (6 bases). The CDR3 has 17 amino acids. The V end lost 1 base, the J end lost 3 bases, and 15 bases lay between the germline ends. CDR1 is SEHNR and CDR2 is FQNEAQ in the germline V gene (reference sequence). CDR3 nucleotide sequence: TGTGCCAGCAGCTTAGGGAGTGGGGCAGGGGCTAATGAAAAACTGTTTTTT. Amino acids: CASSLGSGAGANEKLFF.

The chain uses TRBV10-3 and TRBJ2-2, with D maybe TRBD1 (5 bases). Germline lookup yields CDR1 ENHRY and CDR2 SYGVKD. Trimming stripped 4 bases from V and 3 bases from J, with 15 bases between. CDR3 length equals 16 residues. The chain's CDR3 is CAISARQTVDTGELFF. CDR3 nucleotide sequence: TGTGCCATCAGTGCAAGACAGACGGTTGACACCGGGGAGCTGTTTTTT.

The chain links TRBV19 to TRBJ2-7; either TRBD1 or TRBD2 may supply D (5 bases each). Germline V lookup: CDR1 LNHDA, CDR2 SQIVND (reference sequence). The CDR3 covers 14 residues. Between the trimmed V and J ends, which lost 3 bases and 2 bases, there was a span of 11 bases. The CDR3 nucleotides read TGTGCCAGTAGTATCGGGACCGACACCTACGAGCAGTACTTC. As protein: CASSIGTDTYEQYF.

The genes are TRBV2 and TRBJ1-1; D unresolved. Germline V lookup: CDR1 SNHLY, CDR2 FYNNEI. The CDR3 contains 13 residues. Trimming shortened V by 4 bases and J by 5 bases, and 11 bases separated the two germline ends. CDR3 in amino acids: CASSASWDTEAFF. The CDR3 DNA is TGTGCCAGCAGTGCTTCTTGGGATACTGAAGCTTTCTTT. Full variable domain (outside the CDR3, taken from reference TRBV2 and TRBJ1-1): EPEVTQTPSHQVTQMGQEVILRCVPISNHLYFYWYRQILGQKVEFLVSFYNNEISEKSEIFDDQFSVERPDGSNFTLKIRSTKLEDSAMYFCASSASWDTEAFFGQGTRLTVV.

V usage is TRBV19 and J usage is TRBJ2-1, with 10 bases that match TRBD2. V lost 3 bases and J lost 11; bases outside the gene matches: 13. Germline CDR1 is LNHDA and CDR2 is SQIVND (reference sequence). The CDR3 is 16 residues long. The DNA of the CDR3 is TGTGCCAGTAGTATCGGGCTAGCGGGGGCAACAATGAAGCAGTTCTTC. Amino acid sequence: CASSIGLAGATMKQFF.

The chain combines TRBV7-8 with TRBJ2-2; no reliable D call. Trimming left V 3 bases short and J 4 bases short, with 6 bases between. CDR3 length equals 13 residues. Germline V gives CDR1 SGHVS, CDR2 FQNEAQ. The CDR3 spells CASSLDLTGELFF. The CDR3 DNA sequence: TGTGCCAGCAGCTTGGACCTCACCGGGGAGCTGTTTTTT.

The V and J genes are TRBV2 and TRBJ1-1; 8 bases match TRBD1. The CDR3 sequence is 14 residues long. J gave up 1 base and V 7 bases, and 5 bases lay outside the gene matches. Germline V gives CDR1 SNHLY, CDR2 FYNNEI. The CDR3 protein is CASISGQGNTEAFF. CDR3 nucleotides: TGTGCCAGCATCAGCGGACAGGGGAACACTGAAGCTTTCTTT.

The chain joins TRBV7-8 to TRBJ1-2; 9 bases are a match to TRBD1. The CDR3 is 14 residues long. Losses at the gene ends were 5 bases for V and 8 bases for J; bases not matched to a gene: 9. The germline V gene encodes CDR1 SGHVS and CDR2 FQNEAQ. CDR3 in DNA: TGTGCCAGCAGCAAGACTTTACAGGGGGCGGGCTACACCTTC. Its protein product is CASSKTLQGAGYTF. The entire variable domain, with the rest obtained from reference TRBV7-8 and TRBJ1-2, is as follows: GAGVSQSPRYKVAKRGQDVALRCDPISGHVSLFWYQQALGQGPEFLTYFQNEAQLDKSGLPSDRFFAERPEGSVSTLKIQRTQQEDSAVYLCASSKTLQGAGYTFGSGTRLTVV.

The chain carries TRBV10-3 and TRBJ2-5, with D perhaps TRBD2 (6 bases). The germline V gene has CDR1 ENHRY and CDR2 SYGVKD. The CDR3 contains 13 residues. The V gene lost 7 bases and the J gene lost 2 bases, with 11 bases spanning the gap. The chain's CDR3 is CAINPGGQETQYF. The CDR3 DNA reads as TGTGCCATCAACCCAGGAGGGCAAGAGACCCAGTACTTC.

The V gene is TRBV7-2, the J gene TRBJ1-3; no firm D call. The germline V and J ends were trimmed by 3 bases and 0 bases, with 6 bases remaining between them. Germline V gene lookup returns CDR1 SGHTA and CDR2 FQGNSA. The CDR3 covers 14 residues. CDR3 region: CASSFRNSGNTIYF. The CDR3 DNA reads as TGTGCCAGCAGCTTCCGGAACTCTGGAAACACCATATATTTT.

This sequence joins TRBV9 and TRBJ1-2, with D uncertain. There are 11 residues in the CDR3. Per the germline V gene, CDR1 is SGDLS and CDR2 is YYNGEE. V was trimmed by 4 bases and J by 4 bases, leaving 5 bases between them. The CDR3 sequence: CASSPPYGYTF. The CDR3 bases are TGTGCCAGCAGCCCCCCCTATGGCTACACCTTC.

This rearrangement joins TRBV13 to TRBJ2-7; 12 bases are a match to TRBD2. The CDR3 has 16 residues. V was clipped by 4 bases and J by 4 bases; unmatched bases: 8. Per germline, CDR1 PRHDT and CDR2 FYEKMQ (reference sequence). The CDR3 DNA is TGTGCCAGCAGCTCCCGGGCTAGCGGGGGGGTGTACGAGCAGTACTTC. Its translation: CASSSRASGGVYEQYF. Full variable domain (remainder filled in from reference TRBV13 and TRBJ2-7): AAGVIQSPRHLIKEKRETATLKCYPIPRHDTVYWYQQGPGQDPQFLISFYEKMQSDKGSIPDRFSAQQFSDYHSELNMSSLELGDSALYFCASSSRASGGVYEQYFGPGTRLTVT.

The CDR3 reads CASSQTGTGVQPLHF. The CDR3 DNA reads as TGTGCCAGCAGTCAGACCGGGACAGGGGTTCAGCCCCTCCACTTT. The chain carries TRBV6-5 and TRBJ1-6; TRBD1 agrees at 10 bases. Trimming removed 5 bases from V and 13 bases from J; junction bases left unmatched: 11. From germline, CDR1 is MNHEY and CDR2 SVGAGI. The CDR3 totals 15 residues.

The chain combines TRBV9 with TRBJ2-5; D is undetermined. CDR3 length: 14 amino acids. Trimming removed 0 bases from V and 5 bases from J, with 11 bases in between. The germline gives CDR1 SGDLS, CDR2 YYNGEE. CDR3 sequence: CASSVGGGRETQYF. The CDR3 DNA reads TGTGCCAGCAGCGTAGGGGGTGGAAGGGAGACCCAGTACTTC.

The V gene is TRBV11-2, the J gene TRBJ2-7; D possibly corresponds to TRBD2 (6 bases). Germline V gene lookup returns CDR1 SGHAT and CDR2 FQNNGV. The CDR3 totals 14 residues. Trimming left V 6 bases short and J 3 bases short, with 15 bases between. The CDR3 DNA is TGTGCCAGCAGTGGAGGGGCGGGGTTCTACGAGCAGTACGTC. Protein sequence: CASSGGAGFYEQYV.

This clone showed up just once. V gene TRBV5-5 combines with J gene TRBJ1-2, with D tentatively TRBD1 (5 bases). V was trimmed by 4 bases and J by 5 bases, leaving 9 bases between them. Germline assignment: CDR1 SGHKS and CDR2 YYEKEE (reference sequence). The CDR3 consists of 12 residues. CDR3 bases: TGTGCCAGCAGCGCTTCAGGGTATGGCTACACCTTC. It is translated as CASSASGYGYTF.

This chain joins TRBV7-2 and TRBJ1-2, with D possibly matching TRBD1 (6 bases). Germline CDR1 SGHTA, CDR2 FQGNSA. The V end lost 2 bases, the J end lost 7 bases, and 17 bases lay between the germline ends. The CDR3 contains 15 residues. CDR3 protein: CASSLFIEPGAGYTF. In DNA form, the CDR3 reads TGTGCCAGCAGCTTATTTATCGAGCCAGGGGCTGGCTACACCTTC. The variable domain in full, completed from reference TRBV7-2 and TRBJ1-2, reads GAGVSQSPSNKVTEKGKDVELRCDPISGHTALYWYRQSLGQGLEFLIYFQGNSAPDKSGLPSDRFSAERTGGSVSTLTIQRTQQEDSAVYLCASSLFIEPGAGYTFGSGTRLTVV.

The rearrangement uses TRBV11-2 and TRBJ2-5, with 10 positions matching TRBD2. The V and J ends lost 1 base and 7 bases, in that order; junction bases with no gene match: 9. The CDR3 is 16 residues long. Germline lookup yields CDR1 SGHAT and CDR2 FQNNGV. The CDR3 DNA sequence: TGTGCCAGCAGCTTAGTGCCAGCGGGAGGGTTTGGGACCCAGTACTTC. It specifies CASSLVPAGGFGTQYF.

J is TRBJ2-1 and V is TRBV9; TRBD2 matches 9 bases. Trimming cost V 0 bases and J 7 bases; bases outside gene matches: 5. Germline-derived CDR1 and CDR2 are SGDLS and YYNGEE. The CDR3 contains 15 residues. Here the CDR3 DNA reads TGTGCCAGCAGCGTAGTTAGCGGGAGCACTAATGAGCAGTTCTTC. It encodes CASSVVSGSTNEQFF.

The chain recombines TRBV6-1 with TRBJ1-2; D gene ambiguous. The CDR3 has 15 residues. Germline V gene sequence: CDR1 MNHNS, CDR2 SASEGT. The V and J ends lost 2 bases and 5 bases respectively, with 15 bases between them. Here the CDR3 reads CASSESVGNQYGYTF. For the CDR3, the DNA is TGTGCCAGCAGTGAATCAGTTGGGAATCAGTATGGCTACACCTTC.

This sequence joins TRBV30 and TRBJ1-2; 7 bases line up with TRBD1. Germline V gives CDR1 GTSNPN, CDR2 SVGIG (reference sequence). V dropped 3 bases and J dropped 4; count of bases not matched to a gene: 8. This CDR3 has 14 amino acids. DNA of the CDR3: TGTGCCTGGAGCGGAAACAGGGGCCCCTATGGCTACACCTTC. This encodes CAWSGNRGPYGYTF.